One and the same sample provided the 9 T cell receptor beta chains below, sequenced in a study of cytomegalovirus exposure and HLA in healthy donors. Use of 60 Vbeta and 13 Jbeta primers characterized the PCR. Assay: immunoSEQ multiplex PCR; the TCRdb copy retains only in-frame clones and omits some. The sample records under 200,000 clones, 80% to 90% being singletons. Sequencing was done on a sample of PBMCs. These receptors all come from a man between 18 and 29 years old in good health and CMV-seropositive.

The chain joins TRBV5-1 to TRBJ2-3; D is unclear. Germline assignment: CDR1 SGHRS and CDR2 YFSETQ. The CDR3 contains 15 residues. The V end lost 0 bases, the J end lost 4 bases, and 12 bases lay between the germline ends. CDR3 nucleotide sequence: TGCGCCAGCAGCTTGGGGGCGCGTTATGCAGATACGCAGTATTTT. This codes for CASSLGARYADTQYF.

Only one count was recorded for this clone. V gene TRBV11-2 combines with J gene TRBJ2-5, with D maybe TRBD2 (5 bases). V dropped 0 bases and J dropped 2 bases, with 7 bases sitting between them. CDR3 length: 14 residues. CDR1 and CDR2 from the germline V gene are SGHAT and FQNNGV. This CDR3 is CASSLERVQETQYF. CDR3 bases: TGTGCCAGCAGCTTAGAGCGGGTGCAAGAGACCCAGTACTTC.

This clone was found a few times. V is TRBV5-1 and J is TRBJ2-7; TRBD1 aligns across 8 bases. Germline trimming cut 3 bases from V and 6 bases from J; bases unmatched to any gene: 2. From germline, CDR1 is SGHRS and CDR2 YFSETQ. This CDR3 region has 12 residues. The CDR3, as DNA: TGCGCCAGCAGCTCTGACAGGGGCGAGCAGTACTTC. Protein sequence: CASSSDRGEQYF.

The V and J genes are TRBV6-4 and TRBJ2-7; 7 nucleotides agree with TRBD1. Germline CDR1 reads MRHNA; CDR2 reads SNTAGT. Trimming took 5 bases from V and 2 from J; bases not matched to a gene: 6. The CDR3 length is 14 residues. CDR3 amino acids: CASSITGTAYEQYF. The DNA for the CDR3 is TGTGCCAGCAGTATAACCGGGACAGCCTACGAGCAGTACTTC.

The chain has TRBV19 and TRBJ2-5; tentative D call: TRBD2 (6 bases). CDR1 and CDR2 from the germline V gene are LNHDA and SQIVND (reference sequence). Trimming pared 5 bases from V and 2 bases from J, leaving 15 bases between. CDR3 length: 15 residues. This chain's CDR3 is CASSRRGGNQETQYF. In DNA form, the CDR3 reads TGTGCCAGTAGTCGGCGCGGAGGGAATCAAGAGACCCAGTACTTC.

The CDR3: CASSLLAGGITDTQYF. The CDR3 region has the DNA TGTGCCAGCAGCTTACTGGCGGGGGGAATCACAGATACGCAGTATTTT. This chain links TRBV5-4 with TRBJ2-3, with TRBD2 matching 8 bases. V was clipped by 2 bases and J by 2 bases; unmatched bases: 7. From germline, CDR1 is SGHNT and CDR2 YYREEE (reference sequence). The CDR3 covers 16 residues.

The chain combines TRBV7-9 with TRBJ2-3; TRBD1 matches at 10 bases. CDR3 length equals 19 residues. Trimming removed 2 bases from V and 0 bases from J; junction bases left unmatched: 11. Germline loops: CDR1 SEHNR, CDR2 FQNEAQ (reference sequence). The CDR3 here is CASSLPPQPDRGSTDTQYF. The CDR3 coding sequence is TGTGCCAGCAGCTTACCCCCCCAACCGGACAGGGGGAGCACAGATACGCAGTATTTT.

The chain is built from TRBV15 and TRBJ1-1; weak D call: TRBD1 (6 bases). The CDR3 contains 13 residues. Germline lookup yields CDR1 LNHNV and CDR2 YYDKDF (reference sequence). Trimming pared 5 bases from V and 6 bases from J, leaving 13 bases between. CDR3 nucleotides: TGTGCCACCAGCCGGGGGGCGTCTTCTGAAGCTTTCTTT. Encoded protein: CATSRGASSEAFF.

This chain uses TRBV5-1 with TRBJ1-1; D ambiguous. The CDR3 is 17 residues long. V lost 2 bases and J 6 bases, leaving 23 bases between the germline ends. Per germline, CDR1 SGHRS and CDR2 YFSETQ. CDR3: CASSLIKKEGREAEAFF. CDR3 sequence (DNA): TGCGCCAGCAGCTTAATTAAGAAGGAGGGAAGAGAGGCTGAAGCTTTCTTT. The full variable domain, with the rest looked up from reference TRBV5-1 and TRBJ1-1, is KAGVTQTPRYLIKTRGQQVTLSCSPISGHRSVSWYQQTPGQGLQFLFEYFSETQRNKGNFPGRFSGRQFSNSRSEMNVSTLELGDSALYLCASSLIKKEGREAEAFFGQGTRLTVV.